This TCR beta chain came from a study of radiotherapy plus CTLA-4 blockade in lung cancer (dated by TCRdb to about 2018). With regard to the full study: Among the enrolled patients, about 19% had an objective response, and 31% reached disease control.

Sequences SGHRS (CDR1) and YFSETQ (CDR2) are obtained from the germline V gene. V and J lose 6 bases and 1 base, and a span of 17 bases separates them. Spanning cysteine to phenylalanine, the CDR3 consists of 15 amino acids. Kept here is only the CDR3 DNA, which spans 45 bases and is read in frame from base 1. In this study, focal radiation therapy paired with CTLA-4 blockade (ipilimumab) was tested in patients who had chemo-refractory metastatic non-small-cell lung cancer. Results and caveats for the whole study, not just this receptor: The strongest predictors of response were reported to be early dynamic shifts in blood T cell clones along with a rise in serum interferon-beta following radiation. After treatment with radiotherapy and ipilimumab, TCR clones that originated in tumors expanded in peripheral blood.

Turning to this clone: No antigen is known for it. Base qualities are not recorded, but no much larger clone differs from it by a single base.

The library was built by means of the immunoSEQ multiplex PCR assay. The table was pulled from immuneACCESS by TCRdb, which kept in-frame rearrangements only. Such tables lose some clones; where checked, under half of the loss comes from unresolved V genes, and the rest has no known cause. Recorded for this sample are fewer than 85,000 clones; approximately 86% of them occurred a single time. Clones ranked in the top ten supply 0.85% to 0.9% of the sample. The clonotype comes from a human donor with non-small cell lung cancer who had stable disease on radiotherapy plus ipilimumab. The sample was peripheral blood, taken from a patient treated with radiotherapy plus ipilimumab. This chain joins TRBV5-1 to TRBJ2-7; the D element might be TRBD1 or TRBD2, as each aligns at 5 bases. The DNA reads TGCGCCAGCAACTTCGGGACCTTCCCTTCCTACGAGCAGTACTTC. The resulting protein is CASNFGTFPSYEQYF.